This entry lists 22 T cell receptor beta chains sequenced from one sample in a study of radiotherapy plus CTLA-4 blockade in lung cancer. Only in-frame clones appear in the TCRdb table, and some are missing; sequencing was by immunoSEQ multiplex PCR. The sample consists of some 96,000 clones, around 90% of them appearing once. Here the sequenced sample was peripheral blood, taken from a patient treated with radiotherapy plus ipilimumab. These receptor sequences come from a human donor with non-small cell lung cancer that progressed on radiotherapy plus ipilimumab.

The CDR3: CASGWGTGVNQPQHF. In DNA, the CDR3 is TGTGCCTCGGGTTGGGGGACAGGGGTTAACCAGCCCCAGCATTTT. This sequence joins TRBV6-1 and TRBJ1-5; 10 nucleotides line up with TRBD1. J was trimmed by 7 bases and V by 11 bases; bases with no gene match: 14. The CDR3 is 15 residues long. Germline-derived CDR1 and CDR2 are MNHNS and SASEGT.

This chain connects TRBV7-8 to TRBJ2-1; 14 bases are a match to TRBD2. The CDR3 totals 16 residues. V was pared by 5 bases and J by 9 bases, with 9 bases of the junction left unmatched. From germline, CDR1 is SGHVS and CDR2 FQNEAQ. CDR3 in DNA: TGTGCCAGCAGCCTCCCGGGACTAGCGGGAGATCGTGAGCAGTTCTTC. Protein sequence: CASSLPGLAGDREQFF. Filled out from reference TRBV7-8 and TRBJ2-1, the complete variable domain reads GAGVSQSPRYKVAKRGQDVALRCDPISGHVSLFWYQQALGQGPEFLTYFQNEAQLDKSGLPSDRFFAERPEGSVSTLKIQRTQQEDSAVYLCASSLPGLAGDREQFFGPGTRLTVL.

The chain recombines TRBV11-3 with TRBJ2-7, with 13 nucleotides matching TRBD2. The junction had 11 bases not matched to a gene; V was cut back by 8 bases and J by 1 base. The CDR3 length is 17 residues. The V gene's germline CDR1 is SGHNT and CDR2 YENEEA. This CDR3 reads CASGPGTSGIGSYEQYF. CDR3 DNA: TGTGCCAGCGGACCCGGGACTAGCGGGATCGGGTCCTACGAGCAGTACTTC.

This chain joins TRBV15 and TRBJ2-7; 7 nucleotides agree with TRBD2. V gave up 8 bases and J gave up 5 bases; unmatched junction bases: 6. CDR1 LNHNV and CDR2 YYDKDF come from the germline V gene (reference sequence). CDR3 length: 12 amino acids. The CDR3 coding sequence is TGTGCCACCGGGAGGGAGACAGACGAGCAGTACTTC. Translation gives CATGRETDEQYF.

The rearrangement links TRBV4-1 to TRBJ2-5, with 10 bases matching TRBD2. The CDR3 contains 15 residues. Germline V lookup: CDR1 MGHRA, CDR2 YSYEKL. Germline trimming cut 6 bases from V and 5 bases from J; bases unmatched to any gene: 9. The CDR3: CASRSGLAVRETQYF. Here the CDR3 DNA reads TGCGCCAGCAGAAGCGGACTAGCGGTACGGGAGACCCAGTACTTC.

This rearrangement joins TRBV11-1 to TRBJ2-2; 7 bases map to TRBD2. Germline trimming cut 5 bases from V and 5 bases from J; bases unmatched to any gene: 14. The V gene's germline CDR1 is SGHAT and CDR2 FQDESV (reference sequence). This CDR3 comprises 17 residues. The CDR3 here is CASSPNPGGSGTGELFF. The CDR3 DNA follows: TGTGCCAGCAGCCCCAACCCTGGCGGGAGTGGAACCGGGGAGCTGTTTTTT.

This chain uses TRBV10-2 with TRBJ2-7; 13 nucleotides line up with TRBD2. The V segment lost 4 bases and the J segment 3 bases; nucleotides outside the gene matches: 6. Germline assignment: CDR1 WSHSY and CDR2 SAAADI. This CDR3 contains 16 residues. Written as DNA, the CDR3 is TGCGCCAGCAGTGGGACTAGCGGGAGTAGTTTCTACGAGCAGTACTTC. Translation: CASSGTSGSSFYEQYF.

The rearrangement joins TRBV11-3 to TRBJ1-1; no firm D call. The CDR3 is 12 amino acids. Germline assignment: CDR1 SGHNT and CDR2 YENEEA. With 3 bases removed from V and 1 base from J, the gap between germline ends came to 3 bases. The CDR3 is CASSFSNTEAFF. DNA for the CDR3: TGTGCCAGCAGCTTTTCGAACACTGAAGCTTTCTTT.

The J gene is TRBJ2-7, the V gene TRBV6-1; 11 nucleotides match TRBD2. J gave up 5 bases and V 3 bases, and 6 bases lay outside the gene matches. This CDR3 region has 15 residues. Germline V gene sequence: CDR1 MNHNS, CDR2 SASEGT. Here the CDR3 DNA reads TGTGCCAGCAGTGATTCACATAGCGGGAGGGACGAGCAGTACTTC. Its translation is CASSDSHSGRDEQYF.

The gene calls are TRBV10-3 and TRBJ1-2, with 7 nucleotides matching TRBD1. CDR3 length: 11 amino acids. The V segment lost 10 bases and the J segment 7 bases; nucleotides outside the gene matches: 6. Germline-derived CDR1 and CDR2 are ENHRY and SYGVKD. Here the CDR3 reads CATHEGAGYTF. CDR3 in DNA: TGTGCCACCCACGAGGGGGCTGGCTACACCTTC.

The chain employs TRBV7-3 and TRBJ1-5, with TRBD1 as a possible D gene (5 bases). This CDR3 is 13 amino acids long. Between the trimmed V and J ends, which lost 5 bases and 6 bases, there was a span of 11 bases. Looked up from germline, CDR1 is SGHTA and CDR2 is FQGTGA. The CDR3 region has the DNA TGTGCCAGCAGCGAAGGGGCACGTCAGCCCCAGCATTTT. Translated, it gives CASSEGARQPQHF.

This rearrangement joins TRBV7-3 to TRBJ2-5; 10 nucleotides align to TRBD1. Germline V gene sequence: CDR1 SGHTA, CDR2 FQGTGA. With 5 bases clipped from V and 5 bases from J, the junction kept 2 bases outside the gene matches. The CDR3 contains 13 residues. The chain's CDR3 is CASSQTGGETQYF. CDR3 sequence (DNA): TGTGCCAGCAGCCAGACAGGGGGCGAGACCCAGTACTTC.

The DNA of the CDR3 is TGTGCCAGCACCAAGGACAGGGTGGTCGAGCAGTTCTTC. This codes for CASTKDRVVEQFF. The chain joins TRBV5-5 to TRBJ2-1; TRBD1 aligns across 8 bases. The V gene's germline CDR1 is SGHKS and CDR2 YYEKEE (reference sequence). V gave up 6 bases and J gave up 10 bases; unmatched junction bases: 9. CDR3 length equals 13 residues.

J is TRBJ2-7 and V is TRBV6-6, with a tentative D call TRBD2 (5 bases). This CDR3 spans 14 amino acids. CDR1 MNHNY and CDR2 SVGAGI come from the germline V gene (reference sequence). V lost 6 bases and J 6 bases, leaving 18 bases between the germline ends. The CDR3 DNA reads TGTGCCAGCAGCCTTACTAGTCCGGTTCGCGAGCAGTACTTC. It translates to CASSLTSPVREQYF.

V usage is TRBV10-2 and J usage is TRBJ2-7, with 8 bases fitting TRBD1. Trimming cost V 6 bases and J 0 bases; bases outside gene matches: 4. The CDR3 is made up of 14 amino acids. Germline assignment: CDR1 WSHSY and CDR2 SAAADI. The CDR3 DNA follows: TGCGCCAGCAGGCGGACAGGGAACTCCTACGAGCAGTACTTC. Translation gives CASRRTGNSYEQYF.

The J gene is TRBJ2-1, the V gene TRBV7-3; 10 bases are a match to TRBD2. The CDR3 is 15 residues long. Germline CDR1 is SGHTA and CDR2 is FQGTGA. After removal of 3 bases from V and 9 bases from J, the junction contained 8 bases not matched to a gene. CDR3 bases: TGTGCCAGCAGCTTCACTAGCGGGAAGGGGGGTGAGCAGTTCTTC. Encoded protein: CASSFTSGKGGEQFF.

The rearrangement uses TRBV5-6 and TRBJ2-7, with a possible D match to TRBD2 (5 bases). CDR1 is SGHDT and CDR2 is YYEEEE in the germline V gene. There are 8 residues in the CDR3. V dropped 5 bases and J dropped 11 bases, with 5 bases sitting between them. The CDR3 coding sequence is TGTGCCAGCAGTAGCGAGTACTTC. This codes for CASSSEYF.

DNA for the CDR3: TGTGCCAGCAGTCTCCGACAGGGGCTAAACAATGAGCAGTTCTTC. It is translated as CASSLRQGLNNEQFF. The rearrangement joins TRBV5-6 to TRBJ2-1, with TRBD1 matching 8 bases. This CDR3 has 15 amino acids. Germline assignment: CDR1 SGHDT and CDR2 YYEEEE. After removal of 5 bases from V and 5 bases from J, the junction contained 9 bases not matched to a gene.

The chain links TRBV5-1 to TRBJ2-3, with 7 positions matching TRBD2. The germline gives CDR1 SGHRS, CDR2 YFSETQ. The CDR3 sequence is 17 residues long. Germline trimming cut 5 bases from V and 7 bases from J; bases unmatched to any gene: 19. In DNA, the CDR3 is TGCGCCAGCAGGGGACGCGCGTTGGGAGCGGGATCCAATACGCAGTATTTT. Its protein product is CASRGRALGAGSNTQYF.

The chain joins TRBV19 to TRBJ2-7, with TRBD1 identical over 8 bases. CDR3 length: 15 residues. Germline CDR1 LNHDA, CDR2 SQIVND (reference sequence). V dropped 6 bases and J dropped 1; count of bases not matched to a gene: 8. The CDR3 DNA follows: TGTGCCAGTAGATCGACAGGGGCCGCTTCCTACGAGCAGTACTTC. It yields the protein CASRSTGAASYEQYF.

V usage is TRBV7-3 and J usage is TRBJ1-3; D remains unclear. Germline V lookup: CDR1 SGHTA, CDR2 FQGTGA. The V and J ends lost 6 bases and 1 base respectively, with 10 bases between them. The CDR3 sequence is 14 residues long. CDR3 sequence reads: CASSPGTSGNTIYF. The CDR3 region has the DNA TGTGCCAGCAGTCCGGGAACTTCTGGAAACACCATATATTTT.

The chain links TRBV5-4 to TRBJ1-1, with D hard to call. Germline CDR1 is SGHNT and CDR2 is YYREEE (reference sequence). There are 13 residues in the CDR3. The V end was cut by 1 base, the J end by 1 base, with 5 bases between. CDR3 residues: CASSLQRNTEAFF. CDR3 coding DNA: TGTGCCAGCAGCTTGCAGAGGAACACTGAAGCTTTCTTT. The entire variable domain, with the rest obtained from reference TRBV5-4 and TRBJ1-1, is as follows: ETGVTQSPTHLIKTRGQQVTLRCSSQSGHNTVSWYQQALGQGPQFIFQYYREEENGRGNFPPRFSGLQFPNYSSELNVNALELDDSALYLCASSLQRNTEAFFGQGTRLTVV.